Listed below are T cell receptor beta chains from one sample, sequenced in a study of Ad26.COV2.S vaccination and SARS-CoV-2 variants. Only in-frame clones appear in the TCRdb table, and some are missing; sequencing was by immunoSEQ multiplex PCR. The table records over 400,000 clones, around 90% of them present only once. The material was peripheral blood, obtained in a trial of Ad26.COV2.S vaccine versus placebo. All receptors come from a person between 18 and 65 years old who received the Ad26.COV2.S COVID-19 vaccine or a placebo. Both conserved end residues are part of each CDR3. Fields, in order: J gene, D gene, V gene, clone size, CDR3 protein, CDR3 DNA. A D gene is named only where the DNA matches it firmly. Size is omitted from some rows. Given values are once, few, many or a class for expanded clones.

>TRBJ2-4|TRBD1|TRBV28|-
CASSLLGQGGEYF
TGTGCCAGCAGTTTACTGGGACAGGGGGGCGAGTACTTC
>TRBJ2-2|-|TRBV5-4|few
CASSLSQGYTGELFF
TGTGCCAGCAGCTTGTCACAGGGATACACCGGGGAGCTGTTTTTT
>TRBJ1-6|-|TRBV25-1|-
CASKGGSNSPLHF
TGTGCCAGCAAGGGAGGTTCTAATTCACCCCTCCACTTT
>TRBJ2-2|-|TRBV28|-
CASSLTGLGTGELFF
TGTGCCAGCAGTTTAACGGGGCTGGGCACCGGGGAGCTGTTTTTT
>TRBJ2-7|TRBD1|TRBV27|-
CASSLWGWDRVDGSESYEQYF
TGTGCCAGCAGTTTGTGGGGATGGGACAGGGTCGACGGGAGCGAGAGCTACGAGCAGTACTTC
>TRBJ1-6|-|TRBV2|-
CASSLDSPLHF
TGTGCCAGCAGTTTGGATTCACCCCTCCACTTT
>TRBJ2-7|TRBD2|TRBV20-1|-
CSASIPTSGGTYEQYF
TGCAGTGCTAGTATCCCGACTAGCGGGGGGACCTACGAGCAGTACTTC
>TRBJ2-3|-|TRBV7-3|-
CASRQAGRTDTQYF
TGTGCCAGCAGGCAAGCGGGCCGCACAGATACGCAGTATTTT
>TRBJ2-1|-|TRBV5-6|-
CASSLVPGGYNEQFF
TGTGCCAGCAGCTTGGTTCCAGGGGGGTACAATGAGCAGTTCTTC
>TRBJ2-2|-|TRBV11-1|once
CASSHPPLTGELFF
TGTGCCAGCAGCCACCCTCCACTAACAGGGGAGCTGTTTTTT
>TRBJ1-2|TRBD1|TRBV6-5|-
CASSRGGGTEYGYTF
TGTGCCAGCAGCAGGGGCGGGGGGACAGAATATGGCTACACCTTC